These T cell receptor beta chains were read from a single sample in a study of identical twins. TCRdb re-called the 5' RACE reads through MiXCR, storing one row per CDR3 protein. The profile shows hundreds of thousands of distinct CDR3 sequences, around 6% of them singletons. The sequenced sample consisted of naive T cells sorted from blood. Source of these receptors: a man younger than 35 in good health. The CDR3 runs from the conserved cysteine through the conserved F or W. A D gene is named only where the DNA matches it firmly. Size is omitted from some rows. Given values are once, few, many or a class for expanded clones.

CDR3: CATRAGTHNEQFF; DNA: TGTGCCACCAGGGCCGGGACTCACAATGAGCAGTTCTTC; D: NA; J: TRBJ2-1; V: TRBV24-1; size: many
CDR3: CASGQTGTGELFF; DNA: TGTGCTAGTGGCCAGACAGGGACCGGGGAGCTGTTTTTT; D: TRBD1; J: TRBJ2-2; V: TRBV12-5; size: few
CDR3: CASSSLAGALQETQYF; DNA: TGTGCCAGCAGCTCTTTAGCGGGAGCTCTACAAGAGACCCAGTACTTC; D: TRBD2; J: TRBJ2-5; V: TRBV7-9; size: NA
CDR3: CASSLIGTGQNTEAFF; DNA: TGCGCCAGCAGCTTGATAGGGACAGGACAAAACACTGAAGCTTTCTTT; D: TRBD1; J: TRBJ1-1; V: TRBV5-1; size: many
CDR3: CASSPLGPDYEQYF; DNA: TGTGCCAGCTCACCACTGGGACCGGACTACGAGCAGTACTTC; D: NA; J: TRBJ2-7; V: TRBV18; size: NA
CDR3: CASSSRTGEYEQYF; DNA: TGCGCCAGCAGCTCAAGGACAGGGGAGTACGAGCAGTACTTC; D: TRBD1; J: TRBJ2-7; V: TRBV5-1; size: few
CDR3: CASSFTGSETQYF; DNA: TGTGCCAGCAGTTTTACAGGGTCGGAGACCCAGTACTTC; D: NA; J: TRBJ2-5; V: TRBV27; size: many
CDR3: CASSVAGSPSNEQFF; DNA: TGTGCCAGCAGCGTAGCCGGGAGTCCGTCCAATGAGCAGTTCTTC; D: NA; J: TRBJ2-1; V: TRBV9; size: few
CDR3: CASSFHGLNTEAFF; DNA: TGTGCCAGCAGTTTTCACGGCCTGAACACTGAAGCTTTCTTT; D: NA; J: TRBJ1-1; V: TRBV27; size: NA
CDR3: CSARDFSTGEIEAFF; DNA: TGCAGTGCTAGAGATTTTAGCACAGGGGAGATTGAAGCTTTCTTT; D: TRBD1; J: TRBJ1-1; V: TRBV20-1; size: many
CDR3: CASSLDLSGSSQETQYF; DNA: TGCGCCAGCAGCTTGGACTTATCAGGGAGCAGCCAAGAGACCCAGTACTTC; D: NA; J: TRBJ2-5; V: TRBV5-1; size: NA
CDR3: CASSQDGRSAYEQYF; DNA: TGTGCCAGCAGCCAGGATGGACGAAGCGCCTACGAGCAGTACTTC; D: NA; J: TRBJ2-7; V: TRBV6-1; size: few
CDR3: CASSWVGSHEQYF; DNA: TGTGCCAGCAGTTGGGTAGGGTCCCACGAGCAGTACTTC; D: NA; J: TRBJ2-7; V: TRBV27; size: many
CDR3: CASRLSGNEKLFF; DNA: TGTGCCAGCAGGCTCAGTGGCAATGAAAAACTGTTTTTT; D: NA; J: TRBJ1-4; V: TRBV6-2/TRBV6-3; size: many
CDR3: CASTVGLATGELFF; DNA: TGTGCCAGTACCGTGGGGCTAGCGACCGGGGAGCTGTTTTTT; D: NA; J: TRBJ2-2; V: TRBV12-3/TRBV12-4; size: few
CDR3: CASRRGWTAVYTF; DNA: TGTGCCAGCAGGCGTGGGTGGACAGCAGTCTACACCTTC; D: NA; J: TRBJ1-2; V: TRBV3-1; size: many
CDR3: CASTPGETWQYF; DNA: TGTGCCAGCACACCAGGGGAGACGTGGCAGTATTTT; D: NA; J: TRBJ2-3; V: TRBV7-8; size: NA
CDR3: CASSTRQGVGQETQYF; DNA: TGTGCCAGCAGCACTCGACAGGGAGTGGGGCAAGAGACCCAGTACTTC; D: TRBD1; J: TRBJ2-5; V: TRBV7-6; size: NA
CDR3: CSYAGVSYNEQFF; DNA: TGCAGCTACGCGGGAGTCTCCTACAATGAGCAGTTCTTC; D: TRBD2; J: TRBJ2-1; V: TRBV29-1; size: many
CDR3: CASSAVVRTGVDQPQHF; DNA: TGTGCCAGCAGCGCCGTTGTTCGGACAGGGGTAGATCAGCCCCAGCATTTT; D: TRBD1; J: TRBJ1-5; V: TRBV6-2/TRBV6-3; size: NA
CDR3: CASSLSLAYEQYF; DNA: TGTGCCAGCAGTTTATCGTTGGCTTACGAGCAGTACTTC; D: NA; J: TRBJ2-7; V: TRBV27; size: many
CDR3: CSAGPGTTPWSEQFF; DNA: TGCAGTGCCGGTCCCGGGACTACGCCTTGGAGTGAGCAGTTCTTC; D: TRBD2; J: TRBJ2-1; V: TRBV20-1; size: NA
CDR3: CASSPGGGGTDTQYF; DNA: TGTGCCAGCTCCCCGGGCGGTGGGGGCACAGATACGCAGTATTTT; D: NA; J: TRBJ2-3; V: TRBV12-3/TRBV12-4; size: many
CDR3: CASGLAGVTDTQYF; DNA: TGTGCCAGCGGACTAGCGGGGGTCACAGATACGCAGTATTTT; D: TRBD2; J: TRBJ2-3; V: TRBV12-3/TRBV12-4; size: many
CDR3: CASSLRPADTYEQYF; DNA: TGTGCCAGCAGCTTAAGACCCGCAGACACCTACGAGCAGTACTTC; D: NA; J: TRBJ2-7; V: TRBV7-2; size: many
CDR3: CASSSLANYRASETQYF; DNA: TGTGCCAGCAGCTCACTCGCCAATTACAGGGCTTCCGAGACCCAGTACTTC; D: NA; J: TRBJ2-5; V: TRBV11-2; size: few
CDR3: CASSLTGTGRETQYF; DNA: TGTGCCAGCAGTCTTACCGGGACAGGGCGGGAGACCCAGTACTTC; D: TRBD1; J: TRBJ2-5; V: TRBV6-1; size: NA
CDR3: CASSLVGGSVDNEQFF; DNA: TGTGCCAGCAGCTTAGTGGGCGGGAGTGTCGACAATGAGCAGTTCTTC; D: TRBD2; J: TRBJ2-1; V: TRBV7-9; size: few
CDR3: CSADPGQSYGYTF; DNA: TGCAGTGCAGATCCGGGACAGAGCTATGGCTACACCTTC; D: TRBD1; J: TRBJ1-2; V: TRBV20-1; size: many
CDR3: CASSYSSGAYSPLHF; DNA: TGTGCCAGCAGTTACTCCTCGGGGGCTTATTCACCCCTCCACTTT; D: NA; J: TRBJ1-6; V: TRBV6-5; size: NA
CDR3: CASSPGVTSYNEQFF; DNA: TGTGCCAGCAGTCCAGGGGTAACCTCCTACAATGAGCAGTTCTTC; D: NA; J: TRBJ2-1; V: TRBV27; size: few
CDR3: CASSLAPSQPQHF; DNA: TGTGCCAGCAGCTTAGCCCCATCTCAGCCCCAGCATTTT; D: NA; J: TRBJ1-5; V: TRBV7-2; size: many
CDR3: CASSPGTSVSTDTQYF; DNA: TGCGCCAGCAGCCCCGGGACTAGCGTAAGCACAGATACGCAGTATTTT; D: TRBD2; J: TRBJ2-3; V: TRBV5-1; size: few
CDR3: CAISESMRAGELFF; DNA: TGTGCCATCAGTGAGTCGATGAGAGCCGGGGAGCTGTTTTTT; D: NA; J: TRBJ2-2; V: TRBV10-3; size: many
CDR3: CASSLAGVNTQYF; DNA: TGTGCCAGCAGCTTAGCAGGTGTGAATACGCAGTATTTT; D: NA; J: TRBJ2-3; V: TRBV7-2; size: few
CDR3: CASSLSLRVRNYNEQFF; DNA: TGTGCCAGCAGTTTATCACTCAGGGTTCGGAACTACAATGAGCAGTTCTTC; D: NA; J: TRBJ2-1; V: TRBV12-3/TRBV12-4; size: many
CDR3: CASSTRTGVYNSPLHF; DNA: TGTGCCAGCAGCACTCGGACAGGGGTCTATAATTCACCCCTCCACTTT; D: TRBD1; J: TRBJ1-6; V: TRBV11-3; size: once
CDR3: CATSDLNTEAFF; DNA: TGTGCCACCAGTGATTTAAACACTGAAGCTTTCTTT; D: NA; J: TRBJ1-1; V: TRBV24-1; size: few
CDR3: CASSRGGGEETQYF; DNA: TGTGCCAGCAGCCGAGGGGGGGGGGAAGAGACCCAGTACTTC; D: NA; J: TRBJ2-5; V: TRBV5-6; size: NA
CDR3: CASSEPGQRYEQYF; DNA: TGTGCCAGCAGTGAACCGGGACAGAGGTACGAGCAGTACTTC; D: TRBD1; J: TRBJ2-7; V: TRBV25-1; size: many
CDR3: CASSLELAGASEQYF; DNA: TGTGCCAGCAGCTTAGAACTAGCGGGAGCGAGCGAGCAGTACTTC; D: TRBD2; J: TRBJ2-7; V: TRBV7-2; size: many
CDR3: CASSVAVGGTTQYF; DNA: TGTGCCAGCAGCGTAGCGGTGGGCGGGACGACCCAGTACTTC; D: NA; J: TRBJ2-5; V: TRBV9; size: few
CDR3: CASSEQASYNEQFF; DNA: TGTGCCAGCAGTGAACAGGCCTCCTACAATGAGCAGTTCTTC; D: NA; J: TRBJ2-1; V: TRBV2; size: few
CDR3: CASNPLGPDQPQHF; DNA: TGTGCCAGCAACCCCCTCGGCCCCGATCAGCCCCAGCATTTT; D: NA; J: TRBJ1-5; V: TRBV7-9; size: many
CDR3: CASSTGDRSYEQYF; DNA: TGCGCCAGCAGCACTGGGGACAGGTCCTACGAGCAGTACTTC; D: TRBD1; J: TRBJ2-7; V: TRBV5-1; size: few
CDR3: CASSLQSEQFF; DNA: TGTGCCAGCAGTTTGCAGTCTGAGCAGTTCTTC; D: NA; J: TRBJ2-1; V: TRBV12-3/TRBV12-4; size: few
CDR3: CASSKAGEVFF; DNA: TGTGCCAGCAGCAAGGCGGGAGAGGTGTTTTTT; D: TRBD2; J: TRBJ2-2; V: TRBV12-3/TRBV12-4; size: few
CDR3: CSAREAGGADTQYF; DNA: TGCAGTGCTAGAGAGGCGGGAGGGGCAGATACGCAGTATTTT; D: TRBD2; J: TRBJ2-3; V: TRBV20-1; size: few
CDR3: CASTKREKNNEQLF; DNA: TGTGCCAGTACAAAGCGGGAGAAAAACAATGAGCAGCTCTTC; D: TRBD2; J: TRBJ2-1; V: TRBV19; size: NA
CDR3: CASSQDGVADTQYF; DNA: TGCGCCAGCAGCCAAGACGGGGTGGCAGATACGCAGTATTTT; D: NA; J: TRBJ2-3; V: TRBV4-3; size: many
CDR3: CASSAGQGAEWEQYF; DNA: TGTGCCAGCAGCGCAGGACAGGGGGCTGAGTGGGAGCAGTACTTC; D: TRBD1; J: TRBJ2-7; V: TRBV9; size: NA
CDR3: CSVDSNYGYTF; DNA: TGCAGCGTTGACTCCAACTATGGCTACACCTTC; D: NA; J: TRBJ1-2; V: TRBV29-1; size: many
CDR3: CASSQEGFNQPQHF; DNA: TGTGCCAGCAGCCAAGAGGGTTTCAATCAGCCCCAGCATTTT; D: NA; J: TRBJ1-5; V: TRBV4-2; size: many
CDR3: CSARSNGQSYNEQFF; DNA: TGCAGTGCTAGATCCAACGGACAGTCCTACAATGAGCAGTTCTTC; D: NA; J: TRBJ2-1; V: TRBV20-1; size: NA
CDR3: CASSRPGVREDTDTQYF; DNA: TGTGCCAGCAGCCGACCGGGAGTGCGGGAGGACACAGATACGCAGTATTTT; D: TRBD2; J: TRBJ2-3; V: TRBV11-1; size: NA
CDR3: CASSFPGTSGNSYEQYF; DNA: TGTGCCAGCAGTTTCCCAGGGACTAGCGGGAACTCCTACGAGCAGTACTTC; D: TRBD2; J: TRBJ2-7; V: TRBV6-2/TRBV6-3; size: few
CDR3: CASSLGYFRTGTTGELFF; DNA: TGCGCCAGCAGCTTGGGCTACTTCCGGACAGGGACAACCGGGGAGCTGTTTTTT; D: TRBD1; J: TRBJ2-2; V: TRBV5-1; size: few
CDR3: CASSSFGIRNTGELFF; DNA: TGTGCCAGCAGTTCCTTCGGGATCCGAAACACCGGGGAGCTGTTTTTT; D: NA; J: TRBJ2-2; V: TRBV6-5; size: few
CDR3: CASRWQFNEKLFF; DNA: TGTGCCAGCAGATGGCAGTTTAATGAAAAACTGTTTTTT; D: NA; J: TRBJ1-4; V: TRBV6-1; size: few